Following are 3 T cell receptor beta chains from one sample sequenced in a study of a mutant IDH1 vaccine in newly diagnosed glioma. Sequenced by immunoSEQ multiplex PCR; TCRdb stores in-frame clones only, minus some. The table has around 100,000 clones, roughly 91% seen once. Documented time point: week 47, end of study. Vaccination used 300 ug of mutant IDH1 20-mer peptide per dose, with topical imiquimod. These receptors are not linked to any known antigen. The input for sequencing was PBMCs, taken from a glioma patient whose treatment included an IDH1 peptide vaccine. The receptors stem from a woman aged 45-59 years with glioma.

The chain joins TRBV5-1 to TRBJ2-3; the D gene is possibly TRBD1 (5 bases). The CDR3 covers 14 residues. Germline CDR1 SGHRS, CDR2 YFSETQ. Trimming left V 5 bases short and J 1 base short, with 11 bases between. The CDR3 loop reads CASRRQMGTDTQYF. The CDR3 DNA follows: TGCGCCAGCAGAAGACAGATGGGCACAGATACGCAGTATTTT.

The rearrangement uses TRBV27 and TRBJ2-5; 12 nucleotides match TRBD2. This CDR3 spans 15 amino acids. The V gene end was trimmed by 7 bases and the J gene end by 5 bases; junction bases not matched to a gene: 8. CDR1 is MNHEY and CDR2 is SMNVEV in the germline V gene (reference sequence). CDR3 in amino acids: CASTSSGRAGETQYF. The CDR3 DNA sequence: TGTGCCAGCACCTCTAGCGGGAGGGCGGGGGAGACCCAGTACTTC.

The chain uses TRBV28 and TRBJ2-7; D perhaps matches TRBD2 (6 bases). V was trimmed by 4 bases and J by 4 bases, leaving 14 bases between them. The length of the CDR3 is 14 residues. Germline values: CDR1 MDHEN, CDR2 SYDVKM. CDR3 DNA: TGTGCCAGCAGTTCCCCCGGGACTGGTTACGAGCAGTACTTC. This encodes CASSSPGTGYEQYF.